The 21 T cell receptor beta chains below were found in one sample sequenced in a study of blood T cell repertoires in COVID-19. TCRdb's table, derived via immunoSEQ multiplex PCR, lists solely in-frame clones and lacks some. The table has around 500,000 clones, around 85% seen once; the top ten hold under 4%. Sequenced input: peripheral blood. The source of these receptors is a human donor in a cohort sampled during active COVID-19.

The chain has TRBV7-9 and TRBJ2-5, with TRBD1 as a possible D gene (6 bases). Germline values: CDR1 SEHNR, CDR2 FQNEAQ (reference sequence). This CDR3 spans 14 amino acids. V shed 6 bases and J shed 3 bases, with 14 bases lying between them. Written as DNA, the CDR3 is TGTGCCAGCAGTACCGCCGGACAGAAAGAGACCCAGTACTTC. Translation gives CASSTAGQKETQYF.

The rearrangement uses TRBV24-1 and TRBJ1-2; 8 bases are shared with TRBD1. Trimming cost V 0 bases and J 7 bases; bases outside gene matches: 6. From germline, CDR1 is KGHDR and CDR2 SFDVKD. CDR3 size: 15 residues. In nucleotides, the CDR3 is TGTGCCACCAGTGATTTGCGCGACAGGGGAGGTGGCTACACCTTC. It specifies CATSDLRDRGGGYTF.

This chain joins TRBV19 and TRBJ2-3, with 12 bases lining up with TRBD2. J was trimmed by 2 bases and V by 3 bases; bases with no gene match: 3. Germline V gives CDR1 LNHDA, CDR2 SQIVND (reference sequence). This CDR3 spans 16 amino acids. The CDR3 DNA reads TGTGCCAGTAGTATCGGACTAGCGGGGAACACAGATACGCAGTATTTT. It is translated as CASSIGLAGNTDTQYF.

The chain combines TRBV11-2 with TRBJ2-7; the match to TRBD2 covers 10 bases. Germline loops: CDR1 SGHAT, CDR2 FQNNGV. The CDR3 runs 17 residues. V lost 0 bases to trimming and J lost 5 bases; unmatched junction nucleotides: 10. Here the CDR3 DNA reads TGTGCCAGCAGCTTAGATCGGGATAGCGGGAGGTTCAACGAGCAGTACTTC. Its translation: CASSLDRDSGRFNEQYF.

This sequence joins TRBV4-1 and TRBJ2-3; 14 positions match TRBD2. Germline trimming cut 4 bases from V and 3 bases from J; bases unmatched to any gene: 9. In germline, CDR1 is MGHRA, CDR2 YSYEKL. This CDR3 has 18 residues. The CDR3 reads CASSPTSGRAEETDTQYF. In DNA, the CDR3 is TGCGCCAGCAGCCCGACTAGCGGGAGGGCCGAAGAAACAGATACGCAGTATTTT.

CDR3 bases: TGTGCCAGCAGTTTGGACGGCGCGAGGGACGAGCAGTACTTC. Protein sequence: CASSLDGARDEQYF. The chain carries TRBV6-2 or TRBV6-3 and TRBJ2-7; weak D call: TRBD2 (5 bases). The CDR3 is 14 amino acids. V lost 4 bases to trimming and J lost 5 bases, with 15 bases between them. Germline CDR1 is MNHEY and CDR2 is SVGEGT.

The chain links TRBV20-1 to TRBJ2-1, with D possibly TRBD1 on 6 matching bases. CDR3 length equals 13 residues. Trimming removed 3 bases from V and 5 bases from J, with 11 bases in between. Germline lookup yields CDR1 DFQATT and CDR2 SNEGSKA (reference sequence). CDR3 in amino acids: CSASLGGNNEQFF. CDR3 coding DNA: TGCAGTGCTAGTTTAGGGGGAAACAATGAGCAGTTCTTC.

The chain employs TRBV19 and TRBJ2-7; 15 bases fit TRBD2. This CDR3 has 17 residues. Germline V gene data show CDR1 as LNHDA and CDR2 as SQIVND (reference sequence). The ends lost 5 bases at V and 3 bases at J; junction bases unmatched: 8. For the CDR3, the DNA is TGTGCCAGTAGTGCCACCTCGGGACTAGCGGGAGGCTACGAGCAGTACTTC. Translation: CASSATSGLAGGYEQYF.

The genes are TRBV5-1 and TRBJ1-1, with 7 bases identical to TRBD1. CDR1 and CDR2 from the germline V gene are SGHRS and YFSETQ. CDR3 size: 19 residues. V was pared by 4 bases and J by 1 base, with 19 bases of the junction left unmatched. This chain's CDR3 is CASSHTLMTMGQSNTEAFF. CDR3 coding DNA: TGCGCCAGCAGCCATACACTGATGACGATGGGACAGTCGAACACTGAAGCTTTCTTT.

This clone is a singleton in its sample. The V gene is TRBV4-1, the J gene TRBJ2-1, with D tentatively TRBD1 (5 bases). The CDR3 is 16 amino acids. V shed 3 bases and J shed 1 base, with 13 bases lying between them. Germline CDR1 and CDR2: MGHRA and YSYEKL. CDR3 in DNA: TGCGCCAGCAGCCAGGCAGGGCTCTCTTCCTACAATGAGCAGTTCTTC. As protein: CASSQAGLSSYNEQFF.

This chain connects TRBV9 to TRBJ1-1; D call uncertain. V was shortened by 3 bases and J by 5 bases, with 11 bases between the two germline ends. CDR1 SGDLS and CDR2 YYNGEE come from the germline V gene. The CDR3 runs to 13 residues. CDR3 DNA sequence: TGTGCCAGCAGCGGTTTCGAGGGAACTGAAGCTTTCTTT. It codes for CASSGFEGTEAFF.

The rearrangement uses TRBV9 and TRBJ1-1; D might be TRBD1 (5 bases). The CDR3 length is 15 residues. Between the trimmed V and J ends, which lost 3 bases and 1 base, there was a span of 13 bases. Germline V gene sequence: CDR1 SGDLS, CDR2 YYNGEE. CDR3 amino acids: CASSAGTQANTEAFF. The CDR3 DNA sequence: TGTGCCAGCAGCGCCGGGACTCAGGCGAACACTGAAGCTTTCTTT.

The chain combines TRBV2 with TRBJ2-3; the match to TRBD2 covers 10 bases. Germline loops: CDR1 SNHLY, CDR2 FYNNEI. J gave up 1 base and V 6 bases, and 10 bases lay outside the gene matches. CDR3 length equals 17 residues. In nucleotides, the CDR3 is TGTGCCAGCAGCGTGTCGGTAGCGGGAGGTGGCACAGATACGCAGTATTTT. Its protein product is CASSVSVAGGGTDTQYF.

The chain couples TRBV29-1 to TRBJ1-2, with 8 bases that match TRBD1. Losses at the gene ends were 4 bases for V and 7 bases for J; bases not matched to a gene: 8. The germline V gene encodes CDR1 SQVTM and CDR2 ANQGSEA. The CDR3 is 13 residues long. The CDR3 DNA follows: TGCAGCGTTGGCGTGACAGGGGCGCGTGGCTACACCTTC. Amino acid sequence: CSVGVTGARGYTF. Looking up the rest from reference TRBV29-1 and TRBJ1-2 gives the full variable domain: SAVISQKPSRDICQRGTSLTIQCQVDSQVTMMFWYRQQPGQSLTLIATANQGSEATYESGFVIDKFPISRPNLTFSTLTVSNMSPEDSSIYLCSVGVTGARGYTFGSGTRLTVV.

The DNA for the CDR3 is TGTGCCTGGCAAACCGGGACTAGCGTAGGCGAGCAGTACTTC. Its translation is CAWQTGTSVGEQYF. The V and J genes are TRBV30 and TRBJ2-7, with 10 nucleotides matching TRBD2. The CDR3 totals 14 residues. The J segment lost 6 bases and the V segment lost 5 bases, leaving 10 bases of the junction unmatched. CDR1 is GTSNPN, CDR2 SVGIG, per germline (reference sequence).

This clone was observed a few times. The chain is built from TRBV28 and TRBJ2-3, with 7 bases identical to TRBD2. Trimming cost V 2 bases and J 0 bases; bases outside gene matches: 8. Germline V gene sequence: CDR1 MDHEN, CDR2 SYDVKM. The CDR3 is made up of 17 amino acids. In DNA, the CDR3 is TGTGCCAGCAGTTTAAACGGACTAGTCCCAAGCACAGATACGCAGTATTTT. Translating it yields CASSLNGLVPSTDTQYF.

The chain combines TRBV2 with TRBJ1-3; D perhaps matches TRBD1 (6 bases). V lost 8 bases to trimming and J lost 2 bases, with 16 bases between them. CDR1 is SNHLY, CDR2 FYNNEI, per germline. The CDR3 runs 15 residues. The CDR3 is CASRARGPTGNTIYF. The CDR3 nucleotides read TGTGCCAGCCGGGCCAGGGGACCGACTGGAAACACCATATATTTT.

The chain joins TRBV29-1 to TRBJ1-2; 8 bases map to TRBD1. From germline, CDR1 is SQVTM and CDR2 ANQGSEA. Germline trimming cut 3 bases from V and 8 bases from J; bases unmatched to any gene: 5. This CDR3 has 12 residues. The CDR3 DNA is TGCAGCGTTGAGGGACAGGCAGGAGGCTACACCTTC. Translation gives CSVEGQAGGYTF.

The chain is built from TRBV5-1 and TRBJ2-3; 12 positions agree with TRBD2. The V segment lost 4 bases and the J segment 2 bases; nucleotides outside the gene matches: 5. The CDR3 consists of 16 residues. The germline V gene encodes CDR1 SGHRS and CDR2 YFSETQ. CDR3 in DNA: TGCGCCAGCAGCCCTCGGACTAGCGGGAACACAGATACGCAGTATTTT. Protein sequence: CASSPRTSGNTDTQYF. Combining the CDR3 with reference TRBV5-1 and TRBJ2-3 gives the whole variable domain KAGVTQTPRYLIKTRGQQVTLSCSPISGHRSVSWYQQTPGQGLQFLFEYFSETQRNKGNFPGRFSGRQFSNSRSEMNVSTLELGDSALYLCASSPRTSGNTDTQYFGPGTRLTVL.

CDR3 in DNA: TGTGCCTGGGATACCGCTAATAGTGGCTACACCTTC. This gives the protein CAWDTANSGYTF. V is TRBV30 and J is TRBJ1-2; D gene unclear. CDR1 is GTSNPN, CDR2 SVGIG, per germline (reference sequence). V shed 5 bases and J shed 7 bases, with 14 bases lying between them. This CDR3 comprises 12 residues.

This clone showed up just once. This chain joins TRBV28 and TRBJ2-7, with 10 nucleotides matching TRBD1. The germline gives CDR1 MDHEN, CDR2 SYDVKM. Germline trimming cut 6 bases from V and 3 bases from J; bases unmatched to any gene: 2. The CDR3 sequence is 13 residues long. The CDR3 DNA reads TGTGCCAGCAGGGGGACAGGGGTCTACGAGCAGTACTTC. Protein: CASRGTGVYEQYF. The full variable domain, its missing parts supplied by reference TRBV28 and TRBJ2-7, is DVKVTQSSRYLVKRTGEKVFLECVQDMDHENMFWYRQDPGLGLRLIYFSYDVKMKEKGDIPEGYSVSREKKERFSLILESASTNQTSMYLCASRGTGVYEQYFGPGTRLTVT.